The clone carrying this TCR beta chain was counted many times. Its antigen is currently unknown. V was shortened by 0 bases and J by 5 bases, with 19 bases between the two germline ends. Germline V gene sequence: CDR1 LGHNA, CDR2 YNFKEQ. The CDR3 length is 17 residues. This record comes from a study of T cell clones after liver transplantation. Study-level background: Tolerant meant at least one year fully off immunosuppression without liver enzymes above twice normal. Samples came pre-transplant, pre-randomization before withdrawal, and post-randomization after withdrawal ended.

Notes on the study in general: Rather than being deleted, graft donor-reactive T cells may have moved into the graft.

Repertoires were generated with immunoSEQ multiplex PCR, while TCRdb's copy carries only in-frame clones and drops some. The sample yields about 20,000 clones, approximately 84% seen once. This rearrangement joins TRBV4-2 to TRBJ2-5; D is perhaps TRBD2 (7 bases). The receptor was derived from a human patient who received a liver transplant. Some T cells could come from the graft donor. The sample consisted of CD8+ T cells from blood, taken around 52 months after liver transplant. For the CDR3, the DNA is TGTGCCAGCAGCCAAGAGTTGGGGGGGGGCGTTTCGGAGACCCAGTACTTC. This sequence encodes CASSQELGGGVSETQYF.